A single sample is the source of the 17 T cell receptor beta chains below, sequenced in a study of shared T cell receptors in the human thymus. Clones were sequenced by immunoSEQ multiplex PCR, and TCRdb holds only the in-frame ones, with some missing. The sample yields hundreds of thousands of clones, around 87% seen once. These data are also associated with another study on human thymus T cells.

The sequencing input was thymocytes. The receptors come from a boy in the first two years of life with a congenital heart defect.

About this clone itself: One end of the junction is discordant with germline, which a read error may explain. The V call is TRBV14, the J call TRBJ1-6, with D uncertain. Looked up from germline, CDR1 is SGHDN and CDR2 is FVKESK. There are 15 residues in the CDR3. CDR3 amino acids: CASSEDTPGDSPLHF. DNA for the CDR3: TGTGCCAGCAGCGAAGACACCCCCGGGGATTCACCCCTCCACTTT.

The chain couples TRBV4-3 to TRBJ2-5; D possibly corresponds to TRBD1 (6 bases). CDR1 LGHNA and CDR2 YSLEER come from the germline V gene. With 1 base removed from V and 2 bases from J, the gap between germline ends came to 14 bases. The CDR3 covers 16 residues. The DNA of the CDR3 is TGCGCCAGCAGCCAAGGCCGGGACACCTGTCAAGAGACCCAGTACTTC. Translation gives CASSQGRDTCQETQYF.

This clone was recorded a few times. The chain is built from TRBV19 and TRBJ1-2; D gene unclear. This CDR3 spans 17 amino acids. Germline lookup yields CDR1 LNHDA and CDR2 SQIVND (reference sequence). Trimming removed 0 bases at V and 4 bases at J, with 18 bases between. The CDR3 nucleotides are TGTGCCAGTAGTATAGATGGGATCAGCGGGATCCTCTATGGCTACACCTTC. Translating it yields CASSIDGISGILYGYTF.

The chain has TRBV4-1 and TRBJ2-1; 8 nucleotides align to TRBD2. The trim removed 1 base at V and 5 bases at J, leaving 7 bases unmatched. Germline V gives CDR1 MGHRA, CDR2 YSYEKL. The CDR3 covers 16 residues. As DNA, the CDR3 is TGCGCCAGCAGCCAAGTCGGTCTAGCGGGTGACAATGAGCAGTTCTTC. It is translated as CASSQVGLAGDNEQFF.

The chain combines TRBV6-5 with TRBJ2-7; the D is unclear. Germline CDR1 reads MNHEY; CDR2 reads SVGAGI. The CDR3 extends over 15 amino acids. Trimming left V 2 bases short and J 5 bases short, with 16 bases between. CDR3 loop: CASSYVLNSLHEQYF. The CDR3 DNA reads as TGTGCCAGCAGTTACGTACTCAACAGTTTGCACGAGCAGTACTTC.

V and J are TRBV4-1 and TRBJ2-6, with TRBD1 identical over 12 bases. With 3 bases clipped from V and 4 bases from J, the junction kept 7 bases outside the gene matches. The germline V gene encodes CDR1 MGHRA and CDR2 YSYEKL. CDR3 length: 18 residues. For the CDR3, the DNA is TGCGCCAGCAGCCAGGGACAGGGGGCAGCTCTGGGGGCCAACGTCCTGACTTTC. Translation gives CASSQGQGAALGANVLTF.

The DNA for the CDR3 is TGCGCCAGCAGCTTGATTTGGCTAGCCTCGTCGGGCACAGATACGCAGTATTTT. Translated, it gives CASSLIWLASSGTDTQYF. The chain is built from TRBV5-1 and TRBJ2-3; tentative D call: TRBD2 (5 bases). CDR3 size: 18 residues. CDR1 is SGHRS, CDR2 YFSETQ, per germline. With 1 base removed from V and 1 base from J, the gap between germline ends came to 19 bases.

The CDR3 nucleotides are TGTGCCACCAGCAGAGATGTGGTTTATAGGGGACAGGGGTTCCACGAGCAGTACTTC. It translates to CATSRDVVYRGQGFHEQYF. The chain joins TRBV15 to TRBJ2-7; TRBD1 matches 10 bases. Germline trimming cut 0 bases from V and 5 bases from J; bases unmatched to any gene: 16. The CDR3 contains 19 residues. The V gene's germline CDR1 is LNHNV and CDR2 YYDKDF (reference sequence). Based on the CDR3 plus reference TRBV15 and TRBJ2-7, the full variable domain is DAMVIQNPRYQVTQFGKPVTLSCSQTLNHNVMYWYQQKSSQAPKLLFHYYDKDFNNEADTPDNFQSRRPNTSFCFLDIRSPGLGDTAMYLCATSRDVVYRGQGFHEQYFGPGTRLTVT.

This chain joins TRBV6-5 and TRBJ2-1; TRBD2 agrees at 12 bases. The germline V gene has CDR1 MNHEY and CDR2 SVGAGI. V was clipped by 5 bases and J by 4 bases; unmatched bases: 3. The CDR3 runs 15 residues. In DNA, the CDR3 is TGTGCCAGCAGTCCCACTAGCGGGGGGTACAATGAGCAGTTCTTC. Translation gives CASSPTSGGYNEQFF.

This rearrangement joins TRBV27 to TRBJ1-6; a weak D match, TRBD1 (5 bases). Trimming stripped 2 bases from V and 4 bases from J, with 15 bases between. Per the germline V gene, CDR1 is MNHEY and CDR2 is SMNVEV (reference sequence). This CDR3 contains 17 residues. DNA for the CDR3: TGTGCCAGCAGTTTAGGAGCTCAGGGTAGATATAATTCACCCCTCCACTTT. Amino acids: CASSLGAQGRYNSPLHF.

CDR3: CASSPPAGGAWDEQYF. The DNA for the CDR3 is TGTGCCAGCAGCCCCCCCGCGGGGGGCGCTTGGGACGAGCAGTACTTC. The chain is built from TRBV28 and TRBJ2-7; TRBD2 matches at 8 bases. V lost 6 bases to trimming and J lost 5 bases; unmatched junction nucleotides: 15. The V gene's germline CDR1 is MDHEN and CDR2 SYDVKM. The CDR3 has 16 residues.

The gene calls are TRBV5-6 and TRBJ2-1; 10 nucleotides line up with TRBD2. Unmatched junction bases numbered 9, after V lost 2 bases and J lost 4 bases. The CDR3 length is 17 residues. Germline lookup yields CDR1 SGHDT and CDR2 YYEEEE. The DNA for the CDR3 is TGTGCCAGCAGCTTAGCGGGAGGGCCGGTTGATTACAATGAGCAGTTCTTC. Translated: CASSLAGGPVDYNEQFF.

The chain joins TRBV15 to TRBJ1-6; 8 positions match TRBD1. Trimming removed 0 bases from V and 4 bases from J; junction bases left unmatched: 11. Germline V gives CDR1 LNHNV, CDR2 YYDKDF (reference sequence). This CDR3 contains 19 residues. The CDR3 reads CATSRDLRTGHPYNSPLHF. CDR3 nucleotide sequence: TGTGCCACCAGCAGAGATCTTAGGACAGGGCATCCTTATAATTCACCCCTCCACTTT.

CDR3 sequence reads: CAISRDRLLQPQHF. For the CDR3, the DNA is TGTGCCATCAGCCGGGACAGGTTACTACAGCCCCAGCATTTT. This sequence joins TRBV10-3 and TRBJ1-5; 8 nucleotides agree with TRBD1. Per germline, CDR1 ENHRY and CDR2 SYGVKD. This CDR3 region has 14 residues. Trimming at V came to 6 bases and at J to 7 bases, leaving 8 bases not matched to a gene.

The V gene is TRBV4-3, the J gene TRBJ2-1, with 15 bases that match TRBD2. This CDR3 has 17 residues. With 1 base clipped from V and 7 bases from J, the junction kept 5 bases outside the gene matches. Germline V gene sequence: CDR1 LGHNA, CDR2 YSLEER. CDR3 loop: CASSQGTSGGAGNEQFF. Written as DNA, the CDR3 is TGCGCCAGCAGCCAAGGGACTAGCGGGGGGGCTGGGAATGAGCAGTTCTTC.

The chain has TRBV28 and TRBJ2-5; D remains unclear. The germline CDR1 and CDR2 sequences are MDHEN and SYDVKM. The CDR3 is made up of 14 amino acids. V dropped 7 bases and J dropped 1 base, with 13 bases sitting between them. The CDR3 DNA reads as TGTGCCAGCATAAGTAGCACATTCCAAGAGACCCAGTACTTC. Translating it yields CASISSTFQETQYF.

The CDR3 coding sequence is TGTGCCAGCAGCCCGACCCGACTAGCGGGGATGTATGAGCAGTTCTTC. Translated: CASSPTRLAGMYEQFF. This chain joins TRBV13 and TRBJ2-1; 11 bases match TRBD2. Per germline, CDR1 PRHDT and CDR2 FYEKMQ (reference sequence). V lost 5 bases to trimming and J lost 8 bases; unmatched junction nucleotides: 11. This CDR3 comprises 16 residues.